This T cell receptor (beta chain) was recovered during a study of blood T cell repertoires in COVID-19. Study-wide background: Acute-phase and convalescent COVID-19 samples originated in the United States, Italy and Spain. PBMCs, B-cell-depleted T cells, or T cells were the source of the cDNA or gDNA that made up the material.

The CDR3 totals 12 residues. V lost 4 bases and J 10 bases, leaving 11 bases between the germline ends. In the source study's methods: Amplification of reference gene primers provided the estimated nucleated cell counts. Method: immunoSEQ multiplex PCR; TCRdb's copy keeps in-frame clones and lacks some. D and trimming come from the DNA, and the V and J calls and clone size come from that table. Among under 150,000 clones listed, 80% to 90% were seen once. The sequence derives from a man aged 40-49 years with acute or convalescent COVID-19. Specimen: peripheral blood. The chain uses TRBV12-3 or TRBV12-4 and TRBJ2-1; D is undetermined. DNA for the CDR3: TGTGCCAGCAGTTCCCTTCCTGCGGAGCAGTTCTTC. Its translation is CASSSLPAEQFF.